Detailed here is one TCR beta chain. Clones were read by immunoSEQ multiplex PCR, and TCRdb kept only the in-frame ones, dropping some. Of 20,000 or so clones in the sample, around 89% were seen once. The CDR3 has 14 residues. With V trimmed by 4 bases and J by 5 bases, 4 bases remained unmatched. CDR1 and CDR2 (germline): MDHEN, SYDVKM. The data are from a study of PD-1 and CTLA-4 blockade in melanoma. The receptor comes from a human donor with melanoma. The sample here was CD8+ T cells from peripheral blood, taken before anti-PD-1 treatment. The chain combines TRBV28 with TRBJ2-1; TRBD2 agrees at 8 bases. CDR3 DNA sequence: TGTGCCAGCAGTTCTGATAGCGGGGACAATGAGCAGTTCTTC. Its protein is CASSSDSGDNEQFF. The whole variable domain, remainder taken from reference TRBV28 and TRBJ2-1, is DVKVTQSSRYLVKRTGEKVFLECVQDMDHENMFWYRQDPGLGLRLIYFSYDVKMKEKGDIPEGYSVSREKKERFSLILESASTNQTSMYLCASSSDSGDNEQFFGPGTRLTVL.